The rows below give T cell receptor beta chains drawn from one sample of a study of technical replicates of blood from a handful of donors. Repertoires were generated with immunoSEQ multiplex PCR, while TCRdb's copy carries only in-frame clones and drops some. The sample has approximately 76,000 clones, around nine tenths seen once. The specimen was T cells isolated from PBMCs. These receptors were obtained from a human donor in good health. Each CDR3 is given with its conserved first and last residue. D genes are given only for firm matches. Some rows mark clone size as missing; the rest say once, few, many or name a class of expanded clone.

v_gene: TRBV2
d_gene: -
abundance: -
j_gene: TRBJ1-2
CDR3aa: CASSERGTTNYGYTF
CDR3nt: TGTGCCAGCAGTGAACGGGGAACTACTAACTATGGCTACACCTTC

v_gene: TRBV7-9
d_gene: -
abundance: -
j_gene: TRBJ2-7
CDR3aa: CASSFSDYEQYF
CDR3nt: TGTGCCAGCAGCTTCAGCGACTACGAGCAGTACTTC

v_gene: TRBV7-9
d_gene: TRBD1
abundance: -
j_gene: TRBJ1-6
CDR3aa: CASSSPSPGQGFSPLHF
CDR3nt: TGTGCCAGCAGCTCTCCCAGCCCGGGACAGGGTTTTTCACCCCTCCACTTT

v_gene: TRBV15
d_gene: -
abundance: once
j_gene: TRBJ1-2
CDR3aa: CATSRDFLNGYTF
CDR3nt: TGTGCCACCAGCAGAGATTTTCTTAATGGCTACACCTTC

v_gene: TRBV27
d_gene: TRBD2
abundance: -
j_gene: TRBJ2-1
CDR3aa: CATRLAGGNEQFF
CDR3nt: TGTGCCACCCGACTAGCGGGGGGGAATGAGCAGTTCTTC

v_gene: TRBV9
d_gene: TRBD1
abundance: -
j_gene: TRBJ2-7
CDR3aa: CASSVAAGTGAYEQYF
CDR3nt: TGTGCCAGCAGCGTAGCTGCGGGTACAGGGGCCTACGAGCAGTACTTC

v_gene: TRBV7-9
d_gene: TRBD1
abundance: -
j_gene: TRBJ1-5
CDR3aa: CASSPGTGRQPQHF
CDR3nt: TGTGCCAGCAGCCCCGGGACAGGGAGACAGCCCCAGCATTTT

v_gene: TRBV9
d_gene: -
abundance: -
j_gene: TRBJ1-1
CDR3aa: CASSARGENTEAFF
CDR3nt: TGTGCCAGCAGCGCCCGGGGGGAGAACACTGAAGCTTTCTTT

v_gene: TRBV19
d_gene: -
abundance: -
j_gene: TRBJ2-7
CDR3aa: CASSAQSYEQYF
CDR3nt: TGTGCCAGTAGTGCCCAGTCCTACGAGCAGTACTTC

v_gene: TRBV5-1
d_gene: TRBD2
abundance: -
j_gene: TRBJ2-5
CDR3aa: CASSWGISGGVQETQYF
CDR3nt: TGCGCCAGCAGCTGGGGGATTAGCGGGGGGGTCCAAGAGACCCAGTACTTC

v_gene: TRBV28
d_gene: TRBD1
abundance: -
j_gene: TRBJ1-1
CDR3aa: CASSLHRGQRGEAFF
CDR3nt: TGTGCCAGCAGCCTTCACAGGGGGCAAAGGGGTGAAGCTTTCTTT

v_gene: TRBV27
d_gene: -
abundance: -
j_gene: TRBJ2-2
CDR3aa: CASSPLQGTGELFF
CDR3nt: TGTGCCAGCAGTCCATTACAGGGCACCGGGGAGCTGTTTTTT

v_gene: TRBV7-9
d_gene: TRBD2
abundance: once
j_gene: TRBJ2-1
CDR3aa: CASLRPGLAVYNEQFF
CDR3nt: TGTGCCAGCCTTCGGCCCGGACTAGCGGTATACAATGAGCAGTTCTTC

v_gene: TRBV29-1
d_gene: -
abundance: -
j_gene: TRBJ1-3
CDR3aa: CSVDSSGNTIYF
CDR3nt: TGCAGCGTTGACAGCTCTGGAAACACCATATATTTT

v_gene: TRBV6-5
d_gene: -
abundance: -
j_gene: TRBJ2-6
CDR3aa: CASSYSRSSGANVLTF
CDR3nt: TGTGCCAGCAGTTACTCACGCAGCTCTGGGGCCAACGTCCTGACTTTC

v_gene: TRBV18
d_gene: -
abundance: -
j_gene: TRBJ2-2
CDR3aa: CASSPATRLANTGELFF
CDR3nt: TGTGCCAGCTCACCCGCCACTAGGCTCGCGAACACCGGGGAGCTGTTTTTT

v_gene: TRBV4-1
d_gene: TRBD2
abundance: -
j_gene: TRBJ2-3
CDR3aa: CASSQIAGPQYF
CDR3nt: TGCGCCAGCAGCCAAATAGCGGGCCCGCAGTATTTT

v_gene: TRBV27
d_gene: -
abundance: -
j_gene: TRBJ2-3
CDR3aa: CASSGKAADTQYF
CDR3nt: TGTGCCAGCAGTGGCAAAGCGGCAGATACGCAGTATTTT

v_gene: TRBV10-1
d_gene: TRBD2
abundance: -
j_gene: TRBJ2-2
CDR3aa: CASSRPSGSGPAGELFF
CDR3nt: TGCGCCAGCAGTCGGCCTAGCGGGAGCGGTCCGGCCGGGGAGCTGTTTTTT

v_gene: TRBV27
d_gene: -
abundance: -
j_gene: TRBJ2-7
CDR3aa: CASSFRPDGAYEQYF
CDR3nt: TGTGCCAGCAGCTTTCGACCCGACGGAGCCTACGAGCAGTACTTC

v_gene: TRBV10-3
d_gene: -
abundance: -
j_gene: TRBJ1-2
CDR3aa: CAIRERGINDYGYTF
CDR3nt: TGTGCCATCCGGGAGAGGGGTATCAACGACTATGGCTACACCTTC

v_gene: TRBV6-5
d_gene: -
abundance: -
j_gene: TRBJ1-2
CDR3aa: CASRSPRITNYGYTF
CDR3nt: TGTGCCAGCAGGTCACCCAGGATAACAAACTATGGCTACACCTTC

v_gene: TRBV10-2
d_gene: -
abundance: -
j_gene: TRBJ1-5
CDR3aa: CASSDEVNQPQHF
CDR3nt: TGCGCCAGCAGTGATGAGGTCAATCAGCCCCAGCATTTT

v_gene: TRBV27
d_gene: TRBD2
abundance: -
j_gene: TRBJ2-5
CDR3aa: CASSISGGGLPETQYF
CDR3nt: TGTGCCAGCAGTATCTCCGGGGGGGGGTTACCAGAGACCCAGTACTTC

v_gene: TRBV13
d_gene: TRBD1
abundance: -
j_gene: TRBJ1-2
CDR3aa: CASSLKDRSYYGYTF
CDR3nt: TGTGCCAGCAGCCTAAAGGACAGGTCTTACTATGGCTACACCTTC